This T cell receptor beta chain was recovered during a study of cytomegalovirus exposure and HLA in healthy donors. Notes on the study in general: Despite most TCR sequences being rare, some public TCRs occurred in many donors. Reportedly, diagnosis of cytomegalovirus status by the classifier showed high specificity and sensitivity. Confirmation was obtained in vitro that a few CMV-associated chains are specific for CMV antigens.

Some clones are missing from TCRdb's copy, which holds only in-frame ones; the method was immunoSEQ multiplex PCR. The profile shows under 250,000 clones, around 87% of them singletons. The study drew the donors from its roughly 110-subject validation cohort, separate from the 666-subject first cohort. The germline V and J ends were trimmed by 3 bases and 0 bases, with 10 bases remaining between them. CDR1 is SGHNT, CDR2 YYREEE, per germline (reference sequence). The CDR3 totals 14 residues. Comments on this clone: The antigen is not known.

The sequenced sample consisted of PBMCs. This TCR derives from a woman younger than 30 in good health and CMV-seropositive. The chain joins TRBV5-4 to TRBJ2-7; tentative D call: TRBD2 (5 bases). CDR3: CASSWGESSYEQYF. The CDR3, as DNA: TGTGCCAGCAGCTGGGGAGAGAGCTCCTACGAGCAGTACTTC. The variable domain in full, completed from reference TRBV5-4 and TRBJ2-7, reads ETGVTQSPTHLIKTRGQQVTLRCSSQSGHNTVSWYQQALGQGPQFIFQYYREEENGRGNFPPRFSGLQFPNYSSELNVNALELDDSALYLCASSWGESSYEQYFGPGTRLTVT.